One sample yielded the 25 T cell receptor beta chains listed below, sequenced in a study of shared clonotypes between healthy human individuals. Assay used: immunoSEQ multiplex PCR; TCRdb lists only in-frame clones, some missing. The sample records over a million clones, around 97% being singletons. The sequencing sample was made of naive CD4+ T cells sorted from blood. Subset indicated: CD45RA+ positively selected. These receptor sequences come from a man between 25 and 39 years old in good health.

This clone has only one observation. This chain connects TRBV5-1 to TRBJ2-3; TRBD2 aligns across 12 bases. V shed 0 bases and J 6 bases; nucleotides not matched to a gene: 5. Germline lookup yields CDR1 SGHRS and CDR2 YFSETQ. The CDR3 contains 16 residues. The CDR3 here is CASSLVGLAGGDTQYF. The CDR3 DNA reads TGCGCCAGCAGCTTGGTGGGCCTAGCGGGAGGGGATACGCAGTATTTT.

The chain is built from TRBV27 and TRBJ1-5; the D gene is possibly TRBD1 (5 bases). The V gene's germline CDR1 is MNHEY and CDR2 SMNVEV (reference sequence). With 6 bases removed from V and 6 bases from J, the gap between germline ends came to 21 bases. CDR3 length equals 16 residues. Written as DNA, the CDR3 is TGTGCCAGCAGGTCCTTGGGACTGGGCGAGGGTCAGCCCCAGCATTTT. It specifies CASRSLGLGEGQPQHF.

The rearrangement links TRBV9 to TRBJ2-1; 12 nucleotides match TRBD2. The CDR3 length is 15 residues. V dropped 3 bases and J dropped 6; count of bases not matched to a gene: 4. Germline CDR1 is SGDLS and CDR2 is YYNGEE. The CDR3 region has the DNA TGTGCCAGCAGCGCCCTAGCGGGAGGGCCCAATGAGCAGTTCTTC. It specifies CASSALAGGPNEQFF.

This clone has only one observation. The CDR3 region has the DNA TGTGCCAGCGCGATGACAGGGGGCCGGAATGAGCAGTTCTTC. This translates into CASAMTGGRNEQFF. This sequence joins TRBV6-1 and TRBJ2-1, with TRBD1 matching over 10 bases. Germline CDR1 reads MNHNS; CDR2 reads SASEGT. There are 14 residues in the CDR3. The J segment lost 7 bases and the V segment lost 8 bases, leaving 8 bases of the junction unmatched.

V usage is TRBV5-6 and J usage is TRBJ2-3; a possible D gene is TRBD2 (6 bases). The germline CDR1 and CDR2 sequences are SGHDT and YYEEEE. The CDR3 runs to 14 residues. V lost 3 bases and J lost 2, with 10 bases in between. The CDR3 DNA is TGTGCCAGCAGCTGGGACTCCTCCACAGATACGCAGTATTTT. This encodes CASSWDSSTDTQYF.

The CDR3 region has the DNA TGCGCCAGCAGCTTGGCCGCGGATGGCTACACCTTC. This codes for CASSLAADGYTF. The chain couples TRBV5-1 to TRBJ1-2; no definite D call. The germline V and J ends were trimmed by 0 bases and 6 bases, with 6 bases remaining between them. The CDR3 is made up of 12 amino acids. Germline V CDR1 and CDR2: SGHRS, YFSETQ.

The chain combines TRBV5-1 with TRBJ2-2; tentatively, D is TRBD1 (5 bases). V lost 3 bases, J lost 0 bases, and 12 bases lay in between. The CDR3 is made up of 16 amino acids. The germline V gene has CDR1 SGHRS and CDR2 YFSETQ. The CDR3 reads CASSSPRQPNTGELFF. In nucleotides, the CDR3 is TGCGCCAGCAGCTCCCCCCGACAGCCGAACACCGGGGAGCTGTTTTTT. Supplemented by reference TRBV5-1 and TRBJ2-2, the full variable domain reads KAGVTQTPRYLIKTRGQQVTLSCSPISGHRSVSWYQQTPGQGLQFLFEYFSETQRNKGNFPGRFSGRQFSNSRSEMNVSTLELGDSALYLCASSSPRQPNTGELFFGEGSRLTVL.

This clone came up once. This chain uses TRBV18 with TRBJ1-2; 7 positions match TRBD1. Germline V gives CDR1 KGHSH, CDR2 LQKENI. With 4 bases clipped from V and 6 bases from J, the junction kept 8 bases outside the gene matches. The CDR3 has 14 residues. The CDR3 DNA reads as TGTGCCAGCTCACTAGGGACAGCAATCCATGGCTACACCTTC. This sequence encodes CASSLGTAIHGYTF.

The chain recombines TRBV5-1 with TRBJ2-1, with D perhaps matching TRBD2 (5 bases). The CDR3 contains 14 residues. Germline CDR1 is SGHRS and CDR2 is YFSETQ. Trimming left V 1 base short and J 6 bases short, with 11 bases between. The CDR3: CASSLILGSNEQFF. CDR3 nucleotide sequence: TGCGCCAGCAGCTTGATCCTTGGGAGCAATGAGCAGTTCTTC.

This clone was observed a single time. This chain joins TRBV19 and TRBJ1-2, with 8 bases that match TRBD1. Germline V gene data show CDR1 as LNHDA and CDR2 as SQIVND (reference sequence). The CDR3 runs 14 residues. Trimming at V came to 5 bases and at J to 3 bases, leaving 5 bases not matched to a gene. The DNA for the CDR3 is TGTGCCAGTAGTTTTGACAGGGGCTACTATGGCTACACCTTC. Translation: CASSFDRGYYGYTF.

This chain joins TRBV10-3 and TRBJ2-1; 9 bases are shared with TRBD2. V gave up 0 bases and J gave up 3 bases; unmatched junction bases: 3. This CDR3 comprises 16 residues. Germline loops: CDR1 ENHRY, CDR2 SYGVKD. CDR3 in amino acids: CAISESLAGFYNEQFF. The CDR3, as DNA: TGTGCCATCAGTGAGTCCCTAGCGGGATTCTACAATGAGCAGTTCTTC.

The chain couples TRBV2 to TRBJ2-7; D possibly matches TRBD1 or TRBD2 (5 bases each). CDR1 and CDR2 (germline): SNHLY, FYNNEI. Trimming cost V 5 bases and J 7 bases, with 15 bases left between them. The CDR3 runs 13 residues. The CDR3 DNA sequence: TGTGCCAGCAGTCGGGACCAGAGACGGGAGCAGTACTTC. Translated, it gives CASSRDQRREQYF.

The chain is built from TRBV10-3 and TRBJ1-1; D is perhaps TRBD1 (6 bases). Trimming stripped 7 bases from V and 4 bases from J, with 16 bases between. The germline V gene encodes CDR1 ENHRY and CDR2 SYGVKD. This CDR3 has 14 amino acids. The CDR3 region has the DNA TGTGCCATCAATCGGGGGGCGGAAGGCACTGAAGCTTTCTTT. Its protein is CAINRGAEGTEAFF.

The J gene is TRBJ2-7, the V gene TRBV5-1, with D tentatively TRBD1 (5 bases). V lost 4 bases, J lost 3 bases, and 14 bases lay in between. The CDR3 totals 14 residues. Germline V CDR1 and CDR2: SGHRS, YFSETQ. This CDR3 is CASSATQGHYEQYF. The CDR3 DNA is TGCGCCAGCAGCGCGACTCAGGGCCACTACGAGCAGTACTTC.

The chain carries TRBV19 and TRBJ2-5, with D possibly matching TRBD2 (6 bases). CDR3 length: 15 residues. Trimming removed 3 bases from V and 2 bases from J, with 13 bases in between. In germline, CDR1 is LNHDA, CDR2 SQIVND (reference sequence). CDR3 protein: CASSMLGLLQETQYF. Here the CDR3 DNA reads TGTGCCAGTAGTATGTTGGGACTCCTTCAAGAGACCCAGTACTTC. Full variable domain (remainder filled in from reference TRBV19 and TRBJ2-5): DGGITQSPKYLFRKEGQNVTLSCEQNLNHDAMYWYRQDPGQGLRLIYYSQIVNDFQKGDIAEGYSVSREKKESFPLTVTSAQKNPTAFYLCASSMLGLLQETQYFGPGTRLLVL.

This chain connects TRBV6-1 to TRBJ1-1; 8 nucleotides match TRBD1. The V segment lost 5 bases and the J segment 5 bases; nucleotides outside the gene matches: 10. Looked up from germline, CDR1 is MNHNS and CDR2 is SASEGT. CDR3 size: 15 residues. As DNA, the CDR3 is TGTGCCAGCAGTTGGGGAGGACAGGGAGGAACTGAAGCTTTCTTT. Translated: CASSWGGQGGTEAFF.

The chain couples TRBV5-4 to TRBJ2-1, with 9 positions matching TRBD2. The CDR3 is 16 residues long. V dropped 3 bases and J dropped 6; count of bases not matched to a gene: 10. CDR1 and CDR2 from the germline V gene are SGHNT and YYREEE (reference sequence). The CDR3 spells CASSSPGREGVNEQFF. The DNA for the CDR3 is TGTGCCAGCAGCTCCCCCGGGCGGGAGGGGGTCAATGAGCAGTTCTTC.

The chain carries TRBV5-6 and TRBJ2-7; D remains ambiguous. The V end was cut by 2 bases, the J end by 6 bases, with 12 bases between. The CDR3 consists of 13 residues. Germline values: CDR1 SGHDT, CDR2 YYEEEE. The CDR3 loop is CASSFYDTGEQYF. CDR3 nucleotides: TGTGCCAGCAGCTTCTATGATACGGGCGAGCAGTACTTC.

The chain uses TRBV6-1 and TRBJ2-1; 9 bases line up with TRBD2. V trimming: 6 bases; J trimming: 7 bases; junction bases outside the gene matches: 10. This CDR3 region has 15 residues. Germline-derived CDR1 and CDR2 are MNHNS and SASEGT. DNA of the CDR3: TGTGCCAGCAGACCGACTAGCGGTAATTCGAATGAGCAGTTCTTC. As protein: CASRPTSGNSNEQFF.

This clone was seen only a few times. This chain joins TRBV10-1 and TRBJ1-5; D is ambiguous. The length of the CDR3 is 16 residues. Trimming removed 3 bases at V and 6 bases at J, with 18 bases between. Germline-derived CDR1 and CDR2 are WNHNN and SYGVQD (reference sequence). CDR3 protein: CASSDRDNLKVQPQHF. The CDR3 DNA reads TGCGCCAGCAGTGACCGAGACAACTTGAAGGTTCAGCCCCAGCATTTT.

The CDR3: CASSAADRTHTEAFF. DNA for the CDR3: TGTGCCAGCAGTGCGGCGGACCGAACTCACACTGAAGCTTTCTTT. The chain is built from TRBV28 and TRBJ1-1; D is undetermined. V gave up 5 bases and J gave up 3 bases, with 16 bases separating them. The CDR3 extends over 15 amino acids. CDR1 is MDHEN, CDR2 SYDVKM, per germline.

This rearrangement joins TRBV12-1 to TRBJ1-1; the table names TRBD1, a call not compared with the DNA. TRBV12-1 is classified as a pseudogene. The CDR3 extends over 16 amino acids. The CDR3 bases are TGTGCCAGCAGCTCGCCCCGGGACAGGGGGCAGGTGGAAGCTTTCTTT. It codes for CASSSPRDRGQVEAFF.

This clone appeared a single time. The J gene is TRBJ2-4, the V gene TRBV5-6, with D possibly TRBD2 on 6 matching bases. V lost 0 bases and J 11 bases, leaving 9 bases between the germline ends. The germline V gene encodes CDR1 SGHDT and CDR2 YYEEEE. This CDR3 has 12 amino acids. CDR3 DNA sequence: TGTGCCAGCAGCTTGGGGCGGGAACTTCAGTACTTC. Its translation is CASSLGRELQYF.

The genes are TRBV7-9 and TRBJ2-3, with 7 bases lining up with TRBD1. V shed 8 bases and J 4 bases; nucleotides not matched to a gene: 12. CDR1 is SEHNR, CDR2 FQNEAQ, per germline (reference sequence). The CDR3 has 15 amino acids. The CDR3 DNA follows: TGTGCCAGCTTAAACTTGGGACAGATAGCAGATACGCAGTATTTT. Translating gives CASLNLGQIADTQYF. The whole variable domain, remainder taken from reference TRBV7-9 and TRBJ2-3, is DTGVSQNPRHKITKRGQNVTFRCDPISEHNRLYWYRQTLGQGPEFLTYFQNEAQLEKSRLLSDRFSAERPKGSFSTLEIQRTEQGDSAMYLCASLNLGQIADTQYFGPGTRLTVL.

The V call is TRBV18, the J call TRBJ1-4; the match to TRBD1 covers 7 bases. Trimming at V came to 3 bases and at J to 10 bases, leaving 11 bases not matched to a gene. CDR3 length: 15 residues. Germline V gives CDR1 KGHSH, CDR2 LQKENI. The CDR3 here is CASSPEGASVGKLFF. CDR3 coding DNA: TGTGCCAGCTCACCTGAGGGGGCGAGTGTTGGAAAACTGTTTTTT.